This T cell receptor beta chain comes out of a study of long-term antiretroviral therapy in people with HIV. Run at survey level, the immunoSEQ assay was version v3.0. TCRdb's copy holds only in-frame clones and misses some; the assay was immunoSEQ multiplex PCR. The sample lists approximately 15,000 clones; 88% were seen once. Note on this clone: Its antigen remains unidentified.

Germline V gives CDR1 LGHNA, CDR2 YNFKEQ. Trimming cost V 0 bases and J 0 bases; bases outside gene matches: 6. There are 18 residues in the CDR3. Study findings and constraints: With ART, diversity went up but was still lower than in transplant donor controls. Comparison with controls showed narrower CDR3 length ranges in HIV repertoires. Blood draws took place between about 2003 and 2018 and possibly involved older ART regimens. Regardless of time point, clones expanded before ART dominated the repertoire.

The J gene is TRBJ2-1, the V gene TRBV4-2, with 9 bases matching TRBD2. Sequenced material: unsorted PBMCs, taken 6.9 years after starting antiretroviral therapy. This sequence originates from a man aged 50 or older with HIV. The chain's CDR3 is CASSQETSGWSSYNEQFF. CDR3 bases: TGTGCCAGCAGCCAAGAGACTAGCGGTTGGAGCTCCTACAATGAGCAGTTCTTC.